A single T cell receptor (beta chain) is shown here with its context. Antigen unknown. Clones were read by immunoSEQ multiplex PCR, and TCRdb kept only the in-frame ones, dropping some. This table has 380,000 or so clones, roughly 80% appearing once. This sample was taken from a study of Ad26.COV2.S vaccination and SARS-CoV-2 variants. Treatment reported: approximately 18 received Ad26.COV2.S at low or high dose, single or two shots; 5 received placebo; per-sample allocation not given. Sampling was performed 63 days after the first vaccine or placebo injection. Trimming took 2 bases from V and 6 from J, leaving 11 bases between them. Germline lookup yields CDR1 SGHRS and CDR2 YFSETQ. CDR3 size: 13 residues. Study results and caveats: Individuals receiving vaccine had higher spike-specific TCR breadth than placebo recipients did. Researchers cautioned that TCR breadth and depth analyses may have underestimated total T cell responses.

This material consisted of peripheral blood, taken in a trial of Ad26.COV2.S vaccine versus placebo. The chain carries TRBV5-1 and TRBJ1-2; D uncertain. This TCR was sampled from a person aged 18-65 years who received the Ad26.COV2.S COVID-19 vaccine or a placebo. CDR3 residues: CASSFTAGDGYTF. In DNA, the CDR3 is TGCGCCAGCAGCTTCACCGCTGGGGATGGCTACACCTTC.